This T cell receptor beta chain was obtained from a study of blood T cell repertoires in COVID-19. Study in general: Italy, Spain and the United States were the sources of the convalescent and acute COVID-19 samples. T cells, B-cell-depleted T cells, or PBMCs supplied cDNA or gDNA.

The CDR3 is 15 residues long. CDR1 and CDR2 (germline): MNHEY, SVGAGI. With 0 bases removed from V and 5 bases from J, the gap between germline ends came to 14 bases. In the source study's methods: Reference gene primer amplification yielded estimated nucleated cell counts. Sequencing used immunoSEQ multiplex PCR; TCRdb keeps in-frame clones, though not all of them. Clonal size and the V and J genes are those of that table, whereas D and trimming came from the DNA. Of fewer than 25,000 clones listed, approximately 86% were seen once; the top ten hold 5% to 5.5%. The source of this sequence is a man aged 50 to 60 with active COVID-19. The chain has TRBV6-5 and TRBJ2-7, with a possible D match to TRBD2 (5 bases). The sequenced sample consisted of peripheral blood. The DNA of the CDR3 is TGTGCCAGCAGTTACTCGAGCCGGGGAAGTAACGAGCAGTACTTC. Translated, it gives CASSYSSRGSNEQYF.